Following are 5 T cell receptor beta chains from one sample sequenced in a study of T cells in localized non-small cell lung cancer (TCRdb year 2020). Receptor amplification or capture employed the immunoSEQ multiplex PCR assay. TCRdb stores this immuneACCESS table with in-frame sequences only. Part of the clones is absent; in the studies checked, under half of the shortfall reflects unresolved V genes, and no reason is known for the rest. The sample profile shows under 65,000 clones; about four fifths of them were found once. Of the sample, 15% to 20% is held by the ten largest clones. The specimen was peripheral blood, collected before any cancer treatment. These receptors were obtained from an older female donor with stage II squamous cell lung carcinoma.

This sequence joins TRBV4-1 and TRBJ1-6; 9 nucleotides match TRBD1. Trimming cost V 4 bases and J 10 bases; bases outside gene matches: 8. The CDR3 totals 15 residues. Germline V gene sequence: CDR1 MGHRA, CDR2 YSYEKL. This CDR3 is CASSLRTGEESPLHF. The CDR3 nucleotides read TGCGCCAGCAGCCTCCGGACAGGGGAAGAATCACCCCTCCACTTT.

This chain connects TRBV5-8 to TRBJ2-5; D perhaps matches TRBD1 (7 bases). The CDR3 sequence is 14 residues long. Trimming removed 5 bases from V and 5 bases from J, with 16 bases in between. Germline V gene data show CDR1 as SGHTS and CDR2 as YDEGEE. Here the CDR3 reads CASSRFRGEETQYF. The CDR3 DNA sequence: TGTGCCAGCAGTCGTTTCAGGGGGGAGGAGACCCAGTACTTC.

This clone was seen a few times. Here the CDR3 DNA reads TGCGCCAGCCGACCCGGGAGCCCCGGGACCCCAGGTGAAAAACTGTTTTTT. It codes for CASRPGSPGTPGEKLFF. This sequence joins TRBV5-1 and TRBJ1-4; TRBD1 is a possible D gene (5 bases). CDR1 and CDR2 (germline): SGHRS, YFSETQ. The ends were cut back, 7 bases at V and 7 bases at J, with 26 bases in the middle. The CDR3 sequence is 17 residues long.

The CDR3 sequence: CASSPGTGGGPDTQYF. As DNA, the CDR3 is TGTGCCAGCAGCCCCGGGACCGGGGGGGGCCCAGATACGCAGTATTTT. The V gene is TRBV6-6, the J gene TRBJ2-3, with 8 nucleotides matching TRBD2. The germline V gene encodes CDR1 MNHNY and CDR2 SVGAGI (reference sequence). The CDR3 totals 16 residues. V was clipped by 6 bases and J by 4 bases; unmatched bases: 12.

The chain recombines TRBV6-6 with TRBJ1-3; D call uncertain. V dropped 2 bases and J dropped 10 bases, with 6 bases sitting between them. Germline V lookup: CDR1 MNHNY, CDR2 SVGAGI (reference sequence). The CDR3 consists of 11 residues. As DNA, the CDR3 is TGTGCCAGCAGTTACCTGGAGACCATATATTTT. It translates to CASSYLETIYF.